The 22 T cell receptor beta chains in this list originate from one sample, sequenced in a study of identical twins. Using its own MiXCR run on the 5' RACE reads, TCRdb lists one record per CDR3 protein. The sample records some 500,000 distinct CDR3 sequences, more than 9% being singletons. This same sample was also taken into another study, of yellow fever vaccine responses in identical twins.

Sequencing used PBMCs. These receptors came from a woman under 30 in good health.

J is TRBJ2-3 and V is TRBV6-5; D remains ambiguous. V was shortened by 5 bases and J by 4 bases, with 7 bases between the two germline ends. Germline lookup yields CDR1 MNHEY and CDR2 SVGAGI. This CDR3 contains 12 residues. CDR3 DNA: TGTGCCAGCAGTACCCGCTCAGATACGCAGTATTTT. Translation gives CASSTRSDTQYF.

This chain joins TRBV10-3 and TRBJ1-2, with 8 positions matching TRBD1. The germline gives CDR1 ENHRY, CDR2 SYGVKD. With V trimmed by 2 bases and J by 4 bases, 9 bases remained unmatched. The CDR3 sequence is 16 residues long. The CDR3 spells CAISETTGTGPYGYTF. The DNA of the CDR3 is TGTGCCATCAGTGAGACCACCGGGACAGGCCCCTATGGCTACACCTTC.

About this clonotype itself: Its ends do not fully match the called genes, so a read error is possible. This chain uses TRBV4-1 with TRBJ2-3, with D perhaps given as TRBD1 or TRBD2 (5 bases each). Germline V CDR1 and CDR2: MGHRA, YSYEKL. CDR3 length: 14 amino acids. CDR3: CASSQGDGADTQYF. Written as DNA, the CDR3 is TGTGCCAGCAGCCAAGGGGACGGAGCCGATACGCAGTATTTT.

The gene calls are TRBV20-1 and TRBJ2-1; maybe TRBD1 (6 bases). Trimming shortened V by 2 bases and J by 4 bases, and 12 bases separated the two germline ends. CDR1 and CDR2 (germline): DFQATT, SNEGSKA (reference sequence). CDR3 length: 14 amino acids. CDR3 protein: CSARNRDNYNEQFF. Here the CDR3 DNA reads TGCAGTGCTAGAAACCGGGACAATTACAATGAGCAGTTCTTC.

This clonotype was seen at least ten times. V usage is TRBV7-9 and J usage is TRBJ2-7; D is ambiguous. The CDR3 contains 14 residues. V lost 11 bases to trimming and J lost 6 bases, with 23 bases between them. Germline-derived CDR1 and CDR2 are SEHNR and FQNEAQ (reference sequence). CDR3 DNA sequence: TGTGCCCGCCGGAGACCCCGCGTAGTAGGCGAGCAGTACTTC. Translating it yields CARRRPRVVGEQYF.

This clonotype was found a few times. This sequence joins TRBV4-2 and TRBJ1-6, with 8 bases that match TRBD1. The V and J ends lost 0 bases and 8 bases, in that order; junction bases with no gene match: 3. The CDR3 is 15 residues long. Germline-derived CDR1 and CDR2 are LGHNA and YNFKEQ. The CDR3 nucleotides read TGTGCCAGCAGCCAAGATCCGGACAGGGATTCACCCCTCCACTTT. Amino acids: CASSQDPDRDSPLHF.

The chain uses TRBV29-1 and TRBJ2-5; 8 bases agree with TRBD2. The CDR3 length is 12 residues. From germline, CDR1 is SQVTM and CDR2 ANQGSEA. The J segment lost 2 bases and the V segment lost 6 bases, leaving 2 bases of the junction unmatched. The CDR3 DNA is TGCAGCGTGGGACTAGTACAAGAGACCCAGTACTTC. This sequence encodes CSVGLVQETQYF.

This clonotype was found a few times. This rearrangement joins TRBV29-1 to TRBJ2-5, with 10 positions matching TRBD1. The germline gives CDR1 SQVTM, CDR2 ANQGSEA. The V and J ends lost 6 bases and 1 base, in that order; junction bases with no gene match: 2. This CDR3 is built from 13 residues. The CDR3 coding sequence is TGCAGCGTCCGACAGGGGGCCCAAGAGACCCAGTACTTC. Translation gives CSVRQGAQETQYF.

The table lists this clonotype with many counts. In DNA form, the CDR3 reads TGTGCCAGCAGTTACGGGACAGCCATCTCTGGGGCCAACGTCCTGACTTTC. The encoded protein is CASSYGTAISGANVLTF. V and J are TRBV6-2 or TRBV6-3 and TRBJ2-6, with TRBD1 matching 7 bases. Looked up from germline, CDR1 is MNHEY and CDR2 is SVGEGT. The CDR3 spans 17 residues. J lost 0 bases, V lost 2 bases, and 4 bases had no gene match.

This clonotype appeared many times. This chain connects TRBV12-3 or TRBV12-4 to TRBJ2-1; the D gene could be TRBD1 or TRBD2 (6 bases each). CDR3 length: 15 amino acids. The V end was cut by 7 bases, the J end by 1 base, with 14 bases between. CDR3 sequence reads: CASISSGASYNEQFF. The CDR3 region has the DNA TGTGCCAGCATCTCCTCGGGGGCTTCCTACAATGAGCAGTTCTTC.

This clonotype has a single count. V usage is TRBV28 and J usage is TRBJ2-7, with unresolved D. This CDR3 spans 12 amino acids. Between the trimmed V and J ends, which lost 6 bases and 7 bases, there was a span of 13 bases. In germline, CDR1 is MDHEN, CDR2 SYDVKM. The CDR3 DNA sequence: TGTGCCAGCAGACCAGTGATAGGAGAGCAGTACTTC. This gives the protein CASRPVIGEQYF.

This clonotype was seen many times. This chain uses TRBV20-1 with TRBJ2-3; 8 bases fit TRBD2. Germline V gives CDR1 DFQATT, CDR2 SNEGSKA (reference sequence). CDR3 length: 14 amino acids. V was clipped by 0 bases and J by 6 bases; unmatched bases: 5. CDR3: CSARDGRASDTQYF. In DNA form, the CDR3 reads TGCAGTGCTAGAGACGGGAGGGCCTCGGATACGCAGTATTTT.

Only a few counts were recorded for this clonotype. The V and J genes are TRBV9 and TRBJ2-7; D might be TRBD2 (6 bases). Trimming took 3 bases from V and 3 from J, leaving 13 bases between them. Germline loops: CDR1 SGDLS, CDR2 YYNGEE. The CDR3 extends over 14 amino acids. Here the CDR3 DNA reads TGTGCCAGCAGCGGACGACTAGACAACTACGAGCAGTACTTC. Its protein product is CASSGRLDNYEQYF.

V gene TRBV20-1 combines with J gene TRBJ2-1; 8 nucleotides match TRBD2. The CDR3 has 15 residues. V shed 3 bases, J shed 0 bases, and the junction held 4 bases outside the gene matches. Germline V CDR1 and CDR2: DFQATT, SNEGSKA (reference sequence). The CDR3 spells CSASGRESSYNEQFF. The CDR3 DNA is TGCAGTGCTAGCGGGAGGGAAAGCTCCTACAATGAGCAGTTCTTC.

This chain links TRBV6-2 or TRBV6-3 with TRBJ2-7, with 8 bases fitting TRBD1. CDR3 length equals 15 residues. CDR1 is MNHEY and CDR2 is SVGEGT in the germline V gene. The junction had 6 bases not matched to a gene; V was cut back by 2 bases and J by 3 bases. This CDR3 reads CASSYEGTGRYEQYF. Here the CDR3 DNA reads TGTGCCAGCAGTTACGAGGGGACAGGACGCTACGAGCAGTACTTC.

This clonotype showed up many times. V usage is TRBV5-1 and J usage is TRBJ1-6, with D maybe TRBD1 (5 bases). V was trimmed by 4 bases and J by 10 bases, leaving 12 bases between them. The germline V gene encodes CDR1 SGHRS and CDR2 YFSETQ. The CDR3 sequence is 13 residues long. The CDR3: CASSLEGRSPLHF. CDR3 sequence (DNA): TGCGCCAGCAGCCTGGAGGGGAGATCACCCCTCCACTTT. The complete variable domain, with remaining parts taken from reference TRBV5-1 and TRBJ1-6, reads KAGVTQTPRYLIKTRGQQVTLSCSPISGHRSVSWYQQTPGQGLQFLFEYFSETQRNKGNFPGRFSGRQFSNSRSEMNVSTLELGDSALYLCASSLEGRSPLHFGNGTRLTVT.

A few counts support this clonotype. The chain joins TRBV20-1 to TRBJ2-1; tentative D call: TRBD1 (6 bases). CDR3 length: 12 residues. Germline V gives CDR1 DFQATT, CDR2 SNEGSKA (reference sequence). V was cut by 3 bases and J by 12 bases, with 15 bases left in between. The CDR3: CSASTIAGVQFF. The DNA of the CDR3 is TGCAGTGCTAGCACCATAGCAGGGGTGCAGTTCTTC.

The rearrangement uses TRBV2 and TRBJ2-7, with D perhaps assigned TRBD1 or TRBD2 (5 bases each). The V end was cut by 2 bases, the J end by 1 base, with 9 bases between. CDR3 length: 14 amino acids. Germline V gives CDR1 SNHLY, CDR2 FYNNEI. The CDR3 spells CASSERDVSYEQYF. CDR3 nucleotide sequence: TGTGCCAGCAGTGAAAGGGACGTTTCCTACGAGCAGTACTTC.

In this sample, this clonotype turned up a few times. V usage is TRBV20-1 and J usage is TRBJ2-1; D uncertain. V shed 0 bases and J shed 4 bases, with 7 bases lying between them. The CDR3 length is 13 residues. Germline V gives CDR1 DFQATT, CDR2 SNEGSKA (reference sequence). In DNA form, the CDR3 reads TGCAGTGCTAGAGAAGCAAGGTACAATGAGCAGTTCTTC. Protein: CSAREARYNEQFF.

This clonotype has a handful of counts. The gene calls are TRBV20-1 and TRBJ2-3, with 11 positions matching TRBD2. V was clipped by 5 bases and J by 3 bases; unmatched bases: 10. CDR3 length equals 16 residues. CDR1 is DFQATT, CDR2 SNEGSKA, per germline (reference sequence). The CDR3 loop reads CSAPRGSGGVTDTQYF. The CDR3 coding sequence is TGCAGTGCTCCTAGGGGTAGCGGGGGGGTAACAGATACGCAGTATTTT.

The table lists this clonotype with many counts. The chain joins TRBV27 to TRBJ1-5; 10 nucleotides agree with TRBD1. Trimming cost V 6 bases and J 6 bases; bases outside gene matches: 11. The CDR3 contains 16 residues. Looked up from germline, CDR1 is MNHEY and CDR2 is SMNVEV (reference sequence). The CDR3 here is CASSAAGQGKGQPQHF. CDR3 bases: TGTGCCAGCAGCGCGGCGGGACAGGGGAAAGGTCAGCCCCAGCATTTT.

This clonotype occurred a few times. The chain has TRBV6-1 and TRBJ2-5, with TRBD2 matching over 9 bases. The CDR3 has 14 amino acids. With V trimmed by 4 bases and J by 5 bases, 5 bases remained unmatched. Germline V CDR1 and CDR2: MNHNS, SASEGT. CDR3 sequence reads: CASSGGGDTETQYF. In DNA, the CDR3 is TGTGCCAGCAGTGGCGGGGGGGACACGGAGACCCAGTACTTC.